The 5 T cell receptor beta chains listed next were all sequenced from one sample in a study of shared clonotypes between healthy human individuals. This table comes from immunoSEQ multiplex PCR, and its TCRdb copy is limited to in-frame clones, with some not included. The sample lists roughly 640,000 clones; approximately 97% were seen once. What was sequenced was naive CD4+ T cells sorted from blood. Noted subset: CD45RA+ positively selected. Every receptor here comes from a woman in her 30s in good health.

The V and J genes are TRBV6-1 and TRBJ1-5; D perhaps matches TRBD1 (5 bases). The V end lost 4 bases, the J end lost 0 bases, and 13 bases lay between the germline ends. CDR1 is MNHNS, CDR2 SASEGT, per germline. This CDR3 region has 16 residues. The CDR3 spells CASSVSTGHSNQPQHF. The CDR3 region has the DNA TGTGCCAGCAGTGTTAGCACAGGCCATAGCAATCAGCCCCAGCATTTT.

The rearrangement uses TRBV5-4 and TRBJ2-1, with TRBD1 as a possible D gene (5 bases). V was pared by 0 bases and J by 4 bases, with 14 bases between. The CDR3 loop spans 16 amino acids. Germline CDR1 reads SGHNT; CDR2 reads YYREEE (reference sequence). CDR3 DNA: TGTGCCAGCAGCTTGGCCGGTCAGGGTTGGTACAATGAGCAGTTCTTC. Encoded protein: CASSLAGQGWYNEQFF.

The chain is built from TRBV6-5 and TRBJ2-7; 10 nucleotides match TRBD1. CDR1 and CDR2 from the germline V gene are MNHEY and SVGAGI. The CDR3 spans 16 residues. V lost 4 bases, J lost 4 bases, and 10 bases stayed unmatched. The chain's CDR3 is CASSSTGTGDAYEQYF. The CDR3 DNA reads TGTGCCAGCAGTTCCACCGGGACAGGGGACGCTTACGAGCAGTACTTC.

The chain uses TRBV28 and TRBJ2-3; 8 positions agree with TRBD1. This CDR3 comprises 14 residues. Trimming at V came to 5 bases and at J to 3 bases, leaving 4 bases not matched to a gene. Germline-derived CDR1 and CDR2 are MDHEN and SYDVKM. The CDR3 protein is CASSRQGWTDTQYF. CDR3 sequence (DNA): TGTGCCAGCAGTCGACAGGGGTGGACAGATACGCAGTATTTT.

The rearrangement links TRBV27 to TRBJ2-1; D is undetermined. Germline loops: CDR1 MNHEY, CDR2 SMNVEV (reference sequence). V was shortened by 6 bases and J by 4 bases, with 13 bases between the two germline ends. CDR3 length: 14 amino acids. The CDR3 nucleotides read TGTGCCAGCAGCAACGGGCGGTCTTACAATGAGCAGTTCTTC. It codes for CASSNGRSYNEQFF.